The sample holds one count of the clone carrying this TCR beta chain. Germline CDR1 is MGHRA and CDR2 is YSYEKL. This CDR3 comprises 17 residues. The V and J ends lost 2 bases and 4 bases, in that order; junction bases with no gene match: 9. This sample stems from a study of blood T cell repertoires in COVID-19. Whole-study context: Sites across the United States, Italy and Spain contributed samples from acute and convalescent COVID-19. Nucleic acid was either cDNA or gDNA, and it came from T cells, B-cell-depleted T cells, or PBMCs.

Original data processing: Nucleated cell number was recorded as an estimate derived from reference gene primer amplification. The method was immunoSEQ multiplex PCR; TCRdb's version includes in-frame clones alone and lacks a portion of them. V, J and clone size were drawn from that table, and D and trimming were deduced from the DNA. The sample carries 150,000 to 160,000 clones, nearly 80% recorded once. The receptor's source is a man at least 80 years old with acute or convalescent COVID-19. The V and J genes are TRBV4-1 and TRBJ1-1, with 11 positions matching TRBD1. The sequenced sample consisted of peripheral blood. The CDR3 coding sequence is TGCGCCAGCAGCCAAACGGGACAGGGGGTCTGGGGCACTGAAGCTTTCTTT. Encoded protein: CASSQTGQGVWGTEAFF.